This TCR beta chain was recovered during a study of breast tumors, draining lymph nodes, adjacent tissues. Study-wide findings and caveats: Tumor repertoires ranked between lymph nodes and nontumor tissue in diversity, with V and J gene preferences.

Germline CDR1 is SGHTS and CDR2 is YDEGEE. V was cut by 4 bases and J by 7 bases, with 17 bases left in between. The CDR3 has 15 residues. TCRdb fed the multiplex PCR reads into MiXCR, producing one record per CDR3 protein. The table lists 130,000 or so distinct CDR3 sequences, less than 25% of them singletons. This clonotype was detected ten times or more. Antigen unknown. The lymph nodes were axillary draining lymph nodes from breast cancer patients. The origin of this receptor is a female donor with breast cancer. Some clones in this sample may be carry-over from other donors' samples. The chain employs TRBV5-8 and TRBJ1-4, with unresolved D. The sequenced sample consisted of axillary lymph node tissue. The CDR3 loop is CASSPTMGRGEKLFF. In DNA, the CDR3 is TGTGCCAGCAGCCCCACGATGGGTCGGGGTGAAAAACTGTTTTTT.